This TCR beta chain was observed in a study of blood T cell repertoires in COVID-19. For the study at large: COVID-19 samples, acute and convalescent, were from the United States, Italy and Spain. In each case, the material was cDNA or gDNA derived from T cells, B-cell-depleted T cells, or PBMCs.

The table came from immunoSEQ multiplex PCR; TCRdb's copy has only in-frame clones and leaves some out. The repertoire consists of about 200,000 clones, with less than 90% occurring once and the leading ten covering over 1.5%. The CDR3 length is 15 residues. Per the germline V gene, CDR1 is SEHNR and CDR2 is FQNEAQ (reference sequence). Trimming stripped 5 bases from V and 3 bases from J, with 14 bases between. The TCR comes from a man aged 35-49 years with active or convalescent COVID-19. The material sequenced was peripheral blood. The V and J genes are TRBV7-9 and TRBJ1-5; D not resolved. The DNA of the CDR3 is TGTGCCAGCAGCCCCGGAGGAGGTCACAATCAGCCCCAGCATTTT. It yields the protein CASSPGGGHNQPQHF.